The rows below give T cell receptor beta chains drawn from one sample of a study of human T cells and chemical hapten exposure. One entry per CDR3 protein results from TCRdb running MiXCR on the RACE reads. The sample lists a few hundred thousand distinct CDR3 sequences, 4.8% seen once, with 2% to 2.5% in the top ten. The input for sequencing was whole blood, taken in connection with sensitization to the hapten diphenylcyclopropenone (DPC). The receptors derive from a woman in her fifties or sixties with alopecia areata. Some clones in this sample may be carry-over from other donors' samples. Both conserved end residues are part of each CDR3. A D gene is named only where the DNA matches it firmly. Not all rows give a size; the values are once, few, many and, for expanded clones, a class.

V gene: TRBV18
D gene: .
clone size: few
J gene: TRBJ2-3
CDR3 length: 16
CDR3 DNA: TGTGCCAGCTCACCCCAGGACCCACGGTTGAGTGATACGCAGTATTTT
CDR3 protein: CASSPQDPRLSDTQYF

V gene: TRBV12-3/TRBV12-4
D gene: TRBD2
clone size: many
J gene: TRBJ2-1
CDR3 length: 15
CDR3 DNA: TGTGCCAGCAATACCGGGACTAGCGGGGTTAATGAGCAGTTCTTC
CDR3 protein: CASNTGTSGVNEQFF

V gene: TRBV5-1
D gene: TRBD1
clone size: many
J gene: TRBJ1-1
CDR3 length: 16
CDR3 DNA: TGCGCCAGCAGCCCTAATACAGGGGGGCTGAACACTGAAGCTTTCTTT
CDR3 protein: CASSPNTGGLNTEAFF

V gene: TRBV18
D gene: .
clone size: many
J gene: TRBJ2-1
CDR3 length: 15
CDR3 DNA: TGTGCCAGCTCACCACCGGCTAGCCGAAGGGATGAGCAGTTCTTC
CDR3 protein: CASSPPASRRDEQFF

V gene: TRBV7-2
D gene: .
clone size: few
J gene: TRBJ2-3
CDR3 length: 14
CDR3 DNA: TGTGCCAGCAGCCTACGACTGGGCACAGATACGCAGTATTTT
CDR3 protein: CASSLRLGTDTQYF

V gene: TRBV4-3
D gene: .
clone size: many
J gene: TRBJ1-4
CDR3 length: 15
CDR3 DNA: TGCGCCAGCAGCCAGGGCACTAGACTTGAAGAAAAACTGTTTTTT
CDR3 protein: CASSQGTRLEEKLFF

V gene: TRBV3-1
D gene: .
clone size: .
J gene: TRBJ1-6
CDR3 length: 14
CDR3 DNA: TGTGCCAGCAGCCAACAGGGGAGGGATTCACCCCTCCACTTT
CDR3 protein: CASSQQGRDSPLHF

V gene: TRBV6-5
D gene: TRBD2
clone size: few
J gene: TRBJ2-1
CDR3 length: 16
CDR3 DNA: TGTGCCAGCAGTCTCCGGACTAGCGGGAGATGGAATGAGCAGTTCTTC
CDR3 protein: CASSLRTSGRWNEQFF

V gene: TRBV29-1
D gene: .
clone size: many
J gene: TRBJ1-2
CDR3 length: 11
CDR3 DNA: TGCAGCGTTGGGGGAGCTTATGGCTACACCTTC
CDR3 protein: CSVGGAYGYTF

V gene: TRBV4-2
D gene: .
clone size: few
J gene: TRBJ1-1
CDR3 length: 14
CDR3 DNA: TGTGCCAGCAGCCCACCCCAGAGGGACACTGAAGCTTTCTTT
CDR3 protein: CASSPPQRDTEAFF

V gene: TRBV7-9
D gene: .
clone size: many
J gene: TRBJ1-4
CDR3 length: 15
CDR3 DNA: TGTGCCAGCAGCTTGGACGGGGCGGCTAATGAAAAACTGTTTTTT
CDR3 protein: CASSLDGAANEKLFF

V gene: TRBV5-1
D gene: .
clone size: few
J gene: TRBJ2-7
CDR3 length: 15
CDR3 DNA: TGCGCCAGCAGCCAAGGACATCTCCCTATACGGGAGCAGTACTTC
CDR3 protein: CASSQGHLPIREQYF

V gene: TRBV9
D gene: .
clone size: many
J gene: TRBJ2-3
CDR3 length: 15
CDR3 DNA: TGTGCCAGCAGCGTAGTCGGGAGTAGAGCAGATACGCAGTATTTT
CDR3 protein: CASSVVGSRADTQYF

V gene: TRBV7-8
D gene: .
clone size: many
J gene: TRBJ2-7
CDR3 length: 12
CDR3 DNA: TGTGCCAGCAGCTTAAAAACCTACGAGCAGTACTTC
CDR3 protein: CASSLKTYEQYF

V gene: TRBV7-2
D gene: TRBD2
clone size: many
J gene: TRBJ2-3
CDR3 length: 15
CDR3 DNA: TGTGCCAGCAGCTTAGCGGGACTAGTTGGAGATACGCAGTATTTT
CDR3 protein: CASSLAGLVGDTQYF

V gene: TRBV7-9
D gene: .
clone size: many
J gene: TRBJ1-1
CDR3 length: 17
CDR3 DNA: TGTGCCAGCAGCTTAGGGACTCCGGGGGGAGGTGGCACTGAAGCTTTCTTT
CDR3 protein: CASSLGTPGGGGTEAFF

V gene: TRBV7-8
D gene: TRBD1
clone size: .
J gene: TRBJ2-5
CDR3 length: 15
CDR3 DNA: TGTGCCAGCAGCCGATCGGACAGGGACCAAGAGACCCAGTACTTC
CDR3 protein: CASSRSDRDQETQYF

V gene: TRBV9
D gene: .
clone size: many
J gene: TRBJ1-1
CDR3 length: 15
CDR3 DNA: TGTGCCAGCAGCGTAGTCGGGGGCTTGAACACTGAAGCTTTCTTT
CDR3 protein: CASSVVGGLNTEAFF

V gene: TRBV5-4
D gene: .
clone size: many
J gene: TRBJ2-7
CDR3 length: 13
CDR3 DNA: TGTGCCAGCAGCTTGAAGGGAGCGGGTGAGCAGTACTTC
CDR3 protein: CASSLKGAGEQYF

V gene: TRBV3-1
D gene: .
clone size: many
J gene: TRBJ1-6
CDR3 length: 16
CDR3 DNA: TGTGCCAGCAGCCAAGCCGGGGCCTTGGACAATTCACCCCTCCACTTT
CDR3 protein: CASSQAGALDNSPLHF

V gene: TRBV9
D gene: .
clone size: few
J gene: TRBJ2-2
CDR3 length: 16
CDR3 DNA: TGTGCCAGCAGCGGACGCCGAGGACAGCACACCGGGGAGCTGTTTTTT
CDR3 protein: CASSGRRGQHTGELFF

V gene: TRBV7-2
D gene: TRBD2
clone size: few
J gene: TRBJ2-1
CDR3 length: 15
CDR3 DNA: TGTGCCAGCAGCTATAGCGGGACTTCCTACAATGAGCAGTTCTTC
CDR3 protein: CASSYSGTSYNEQFF

V gene: TRBV5-5
D gene: TRBD2
clone size: many
J gene: TRBJ2-5
CDR3 length: 15
CDR3 DNA: TGTGCCAGCAGCTTGGGACTAGCGGACCAAGAGACCCAGTACTTC
CDR3 protein: CASSLGLADQETQYF

V gene: TRBV18
D gene: .
clone size: few
J gene: TRBJ1-2
CDR3 length: 13
CDR3 DNA: TGTGCCAGCTCACCACGGCAGAACTATGGCTACACCTTC
CDR3 protein: CASSPRQNYGYTF

V gene: TRBV28
D gene: .
clone size: many
J gene: TRBJ1-2
CDR3 length: 12
CDR3 DNA: TGTGCCAGCAGCGACAGGATCCTTGGCTACACCTTC
CDR3 protein: CASSDRILGYTF

V gene: TRBV6-5
D gene: TRBD1
clone size: many
J gene: TRBJ1-4
CDR3 length: 16
CDR3 DNA: TGTGCCAGCAGTTACCTCTCCGGGACAGGGATCGGAAAACTGTTTTTT
CDR3 protein: CASSYLSGTGIGKLFF

V gene: TRBV12-3/TRBV12-4
D gene: TRBD1
clone size: .
J gene: TRBJ2-1
CDR3 length: 15
CDR3 DNA: TGTGCCAGCAGTCTTCACAGGGGGCGCATCGATGAGCAGTTCTTC
CDR3 protein: CASSLHRGRIDEQFF

V gene: TRBV7-9
D gene: .
clone size: many
J gene: TRBJ1-5
CDR3 length: 12
CDR3 DNA: TGTGCCAGCAGCCCCCCCTTAGGTTCCCAGCATTTT
CDR3 protein: CASSPPLGSQHF

V gene: TRBV4-2
D gene: .
clone size: many
J gene: TRBJ2-7
CDR3 length: 14
CDR3 DNA: TGTGCCAGCAGCCAAGATCTTGTCGGGTATGAGCAGTACTTC
CDR3 protein: CASSQDLVGYEQYF

V gene: TRBV4-1
D gene: TRBD1
clone size: few
J gene: TRBJ1-2
CDR3 length: 17
CDR3 DNA: TGCGCCAGCAGCTCCCGGACAGGCGGGTTCGTTAACTATGGCTACACCTTC
CDR3 protein: CASSSRTGGFVNYGYTF

V gene: TRBV6-2/TRBV6-3
D gene: TRBD1
clone size: many
J gene: TRBJ2-7
CDR3 length: 12
CDR3 DNA: TGTGCCAGCGGACAGGTTACCTACGAGCAGTACTTC
CDR3 protein: CASGQVTYEQYF

V gene: TRBV29-1
D gene: .
clone size: few
J gene: TRBJ2-7
CDR3 length: 13
CDR3 DNA: TGCAGCGCTTTCTTCGAAATCTCCTACGAGCAGTACTTC
CDR3 protein: CSAFFEISYEQYF

V gene: TRBV29-1
D gene: .
clone size: .
J gene: TRBJ2-7
CDR3 length: 14
CDR3 DNA: TGCAGCGTTGAAGGTCGACAGGGCGGGGGCGAGCAGTACTTC
CDR3 protein: CSVEGRQGGGEQYF

V gene: TRBV6-5
D gene: TRBD2
clone size: .
J gene: TRBJ2-5
CDR3 length: 16
CDR3 DNA: TGTGCCAGCAGTCCGCGGGGGGGCCTTCTCCAAGAGACCCAGTACTTC
CDR3 protein: CASSPRGGLLQETQYF

V gene: TRBV20-1
D gene: .
clone size: many
J gene: TRBJ2-1
CDR3 length: 14
CDR3 DNA: TGCAGTGCTAGCGCGGGATCCTCCTACAATGAGCAGTTCTTC
CDR3 protein: CSASAGSSYNEQFF

V gene: TRBV28
D gene: TRBD1
clone size: .
J gene: TRBJ2-7
CDR3 length: 17
CDR3 DNA: TGTGCCAGCAGGCCGGGACAGGGGCCTTTTAGGTCCTACGAGCAGTACTTC
CDR3 protein: CASRPGQGPFRSYEQYF